Reported below is one TCR beta chain. The antigen is unknown. A much larger clone lies a single base off, so this may be a read error. The sample originates from a study of blood T cells in healthy people across ages. Study results and limitations: One million T cells yielded diversity estimates that were considered underestimates. A strong correlation between TCR beta diversity and naive T cell percentage was seen.

Extracted total RNA amounted to at least 6 micrograms for each sample. Next came a second PCR, run for about 7 to 12 cycles, which used a sample-barcoded 5' primer along with a J-beta primer mix. TCRdb reprocessed the 5' RACE reads with MiXCR, giving one entry per CDR3 protein. The table lists approximately 800,000 distinct CDR3 sequences, around 34% of them singletons. The sequenced sample consisted of blood. The clonotype comes from a man aged 18 to 29 in good health.

CDR3 bases: TGCGCCAGCAGCCAAGGAGTCGGTTCTTACTATGGCTACACCTTC. Translation: CASSQGVGSYYGYTF. The rearrangement joins TRBV4-1 to TRBJ1-2, with D unclear. This CDR3 comprises 15 residues. Trimming removed 1 base from V and 3 bases from J, with 12 bases in between. CDR1 is MGHRA and CDR2 is YSYEKL in the germline V gene.